This paragraph reports one T cell receptor beta chain. Its antigen is unidentified. The data were taken from a study of Ad26.COV2.S vaccination and SARS-CoV-2 variants. The overall study: Ad26.COV2.S, an intramuscular injection, was given once or twice 56 days apart. Study-wide findings and caveats: Considerable breadth of spike-specific CD8+ and CD4+ T cell responses has reportedly been documented following vaccination.

Sequencing was performed with immunoSEQ multiplex PCR; in TCRdb, only in-frame clones are kept and a portion is missing. The data hold around 320,000 clones, with around nine tenths observed a single time. Germline V gene lookup returns CDR1 GTSNPN and CDR2 SVGIG (reference sequence). Unmatched junction bases numbered 7, after V lost 4 bases and J lost 1 base. The CDR3 is 16 amino acids. Treatment defined: around 19 received Ad26.COV2.S at low or high dose, single or two shots; five or six received placebo; per-sample allocation not given. All samples were drawn on day 63, counting from the first vaccine or placebo injection. SARS-CoV-2 spike from the Wuhan strain was encoded by the vaccine, an Ad26 vector.

The clonotype comes from a person between 18 and 65 years old who received the Ad26.COV2.S COVID-19 vaccine or a placebo. Here the sequenced sample was peripheral blood, taken in a trial of Ad26.COV2.S vaccine versus placebo. The chain combines TRBV30 with TRBJ2-3, with TRBD1 identical over 11 bases. The CDR3 sequence: CAWTPWTGGGTDTQYF. The DNA of the CDR3 is TGTGCCTGGACCCCTTGGACAGGGGGCGGCACAGATACGCAGTATTTT.